This T cell receptor (beta chain) is drawn from a study of blood T cells in healthy people across ages. A second roughly 6 to 11 cycle PCR used barcoded and J-beta primers. From the 5' RACE reads, TCRdb called clonotypes with MiXCR, one entry per CDR3 protein. The sample contains about 620,000 distinct CDR3 sequences, roughly 21% of which appear only once. The CDR3 length is 14 residues. Trimming pared 0 bases from V and 3 bases from J, leaving 6 bases between. Germline V lookup: CDR1 KGHSH, CDR2 LQKENI. There were healthy Caucasian individuals from Russia, aged roughly 6 to 90, serving as donors. Each donor gave around 9.3 milliliters of peripheral blood. The authors isolated at least 6 million PBMCs per sample. This clonotype has just one count.

The source of this sequence is a man in his 70s in good health. The sample consisted of blood. This chain links TRBV18 with TRBJ2-1; D gene ambiguous. The CDR3 nucleotides are TGTGCCAGCTCACCACCGTCCTTCTACAATGAGCAGTTCTTC. As protein: CASSPPSFYNEQFF.